The 18 T cell receptor beta chains in this list originate from one sample, sequenced in a study of T-cell reconstitution after alpha-beta-depleted transplantation in children (dated by TCRdb to about 2016). In light of the paper, this sample's treatment or condition label describes: allogeneic hematopoietic cell transplantation with graft depleted of TCRalphabeta T cells and CD19 B cells. The library was made by PCR. Sequencing was performed on an Illumina HiSeq 2500. TCR library preparation used molecular barcoding, with unique molecular identifiers applied to normalize quantification of the TCRbeta repertoire. Using fastp at Q25 and MiXCR, TCRdb reprocessed the public reads and kept productive beta chains. Each CDR3 protein appears once, grouped with its most common genes and DNA. The sample yields 500,000 to 600,000 distinct CDR3 sequences; 20% to 30% were counted once. The ten biggest clones cover approximately 33% of the sample.

Source: PBMCs, taken before TCRalphabeta/CD19-depleted stem cell transplant. All receptors derive from a boy in the first two years of life with Wiskott-Aldrich syndrome, due to receive a stem cell transplant.

The CDR3 spells CASSQVLAGFLNEQFF. In DNA, the CDR3 is TGTGCCAGCAGCCAAGTTCTAGCGGGATTTCTGAATGAGCAGTTCTTC. This rearrangement joins TRBV3-1 to TRBJ2-1; 9 bases are a match to TRBD2. CDR3 size: 16 residues. Germline trimming cut 1 base from V and 7 bases from J; bases unmatched to any gene: 8. The germline gives CDR1 LGHDT, CDR2 YNNKEL (reference sequence).

The chain couples TRBV5-1 to TRBJ2-1; D unresolved. The CDR3 has 13 residues. The germline V and J ends were trimmed by 4 bases and 8 bases, with 13 bases remaining between them. Germline CDR1 SGHRS, CDR2 YFSETQ. CDR3 region: CASSPTTRYEQFF. In DNA, the CDR3 is TGCGCCAGCAGCCCGACCACGAGGTATGAGCAGTTCTTC. Full variable domain (outside the CDR3, taken from reference TRBV5-1 and TRBJ2-1): KAGVTQTPRYLIKTRGQQVTLSCSPISGHRSVSWYQQTPGQGLQFLFEYFSETQRNKGNFPGRFSGRQFSNSRSEMNVSTLELGDSALYLCASSPTTRYEQFFGPGTRLTVL.

This clonotype was recorded a few times. This chain links TRBV5-1 with TRBJ1-1, with a possible D match to TRBD1 (5 bases). V was clipped by 4 bases and J by 4 bases, with 14 bases between them. This CDR3 is built from 14 residues. In germline, CDR1 is SGHRS, CDR2 YFSETQ. The CDR3 loop reads CASSPNTGGTEAFF. In nucleotides, the CDR3 is TGCGCCAGCAGCCCCAATACGGGGGGCACTGAAGCTTTCTTT.

This CDR3 is CATSDFGGVNEQFF. DNA for the CDR3: TGTGCCACCAGTGATTTCGGTGGGGTGAATGAGCAGTTCTTC. This chain connects TRBV24-1 to TRBJ2-1; the D is unclear. Germline-derived CDR1 and CDR2 are KGHDR and SFDVKD. The length of the CDR3 is 14 residues. V lost 1 base and J 7 bases, leaving 10 bases between the germline ends.

This clonotype was seen only a few times. The V call is TRBV5-4, the J call TRBJ1-6; tentative D call: TRBD1 (5 bases). The germline V and J ends were trimmed by 4 bases and 15 bases, with 20 bases remaining between them. The CDR3 has 14 amino acids. CDR1 is SGHNT and CDR2 is YYREEE in the germline V gene (reference sequence). CDR3 sequence: CASSLTPRDQVLHF. In nucleotides, the CDR3 is TGTGCCAGCAGCCTCACACCCCGGGACCAAGTCCTCCACTTT.

This clonotype was counted between two and nine times. The V gene is TRBV7-9, the J gene TRBJ2-3; TRBD1 matches 7 bases. This CDR3 has 17 residues. The germline V gene encodes CDR1 SEHNR and CDR2 FQNEAQ (reference sequence). V trimming: 5 bases; J trimming: 3 bases; junction bases outside the gene matches: 14. The CDR3 DNA reads TGTGCCAGCAGCCAAGCAACAGGGGCACCTTTAACAGATACGCAGTATTTT. Amino acids: CASSQATGAPLTDTQYF.

The sample holds one count of this clonotype. The J gene is TRBJ2-1, the V gene TRBV3-1; no definite D call. Germline V gene data show CDR1 as LGHDT and CDR2 as YNNKEL (reference sequence). V lost 0 bases and J lost 8, with 8 bases in between. The CDR3 is 13 amino acids. The CDR3 protein is CASSQDSQYEQFF. CDR3 DNA sequence: TGTGCCAGCAGCCAAGACAGCCAGTATGAGCAGTTCTTC.

The chain has TRBV13 and TRBJ2-1, with D perhaps TRBD2 (7 bases). This CDR3 has 17 residues. From germline, CDR1 is PRHDT and CDR2 FYEKMQ (reference sequence). Between the trimmed V and J ends, which lost 6 bases and 5 bases, there was a span of 23 bases. The CDR3 nucleotides are TGTGCCAGCAGAGTTTTCGGGGGCAGTGGGAGGGACAATGAGCAGTTCTTC. Amino acid sequence: CASRVFGGSGRDNEQFF.

The chain is built from TRBV2 and TRBJ2-1; a possible D gene is TRBD2 (6 bases). The germline V gene has CDR1 SNHLY and CDR2 FYNNEI. The length of the CDR3 is 16 residues. V gave up 6 bases and J gave up 2 bases, with 17 bases separating them. The CDR3 DNA follows: TGTGCCAGCAGGGACTATGAGAGGGGACCCTACAATGAGCAGTTCTTC. It codes for CASRDYERGPYNEQFF.

CDR3 loop: CASKATGDHEQYF. CDR3 nucleotides: TGTGCCAGCAAAGCGACAGGGGACCACGAGCAGTACTTC. The chain combines TRBV2 with TRBJ2-7, with 8 bases aligning to TRBD1. This CDR3 has 13 residues. V lost 7 bases to trimming and J lost 5 bases; unmatched junction nucleotides: 7. In germline, CDR1 is SNHLY, CDR2 FYNNEI.

The sample holds a few counts of this clonotype. This rearrangement joins TRBV5-1 to TRBJ2-5; 9 bases line up with TRBD1. The V gene end was trimmed by 4 bases and the J gene end by 2 bases; junction bases not matched to a gene: 9. The CDR3 totals 16 residues. CDR1 and CDR2 from the germline V gene are SGHRS and YFSETQ. CDR3 DNA sequence: TGCGCCAGCAGCCTCGGGACAGGGAGGGGTCAAGAGACCCAGTACTTC. Its translation: CASSLGTGRGQETQYF.

The chain has TRBV7-2 and TRBJ2-2; the D is unclear. The germline gives CDR1 SGHTA, CDR2 FQGNSA. This CDR3 is built from 15 residues. Trimming left V 6 bases short and J 4 bases short, with 15 bases between. CDR3 in amino acids: CASSSNPTTTGELFF. DNA of the CDR3: TGTGCCAGCAGTTCCAACCCCACTACCACCGGGGAGCTGTTTTTT. The variable domain in full, with the rest retrieved from reference TRBV7-2 and TRBJ2-2, is GAGVSQSPSNKVTEKGKDVELRCDPISGHTALYWYRQSLGQGLEFLIYFQGNSAPDKSGLPSDRFSAERTGGSVSTLTIQRTQQEDSAVYLCASSSNPTTTGELFFGEGSRLTVL.

The chain carries TRBV12-3 or TRBV12-4 and TRBJ2-1; 7 bases are a match to TRBD1. V dropped 7 bases and J dropped 4; count of bases not matched to a gene: 16. This CDR3 has 17 residues. The CDR3 region has the DNA TGTGCCAGCACTACCTTAGGGCAAGGGACAGTATACAATGAGCAGTTCTTC. This gives the protein CASTTLGQGTVYNEQFF.

The V gene is TRBV20-1, the J gene TRBJ1-1; TRBD1 matches 8 bases. The CDR3 sequence is 13 residues long. V lost 2 bases to trimming and J lost 3 bases; unmatched junction nucleotides: 2. Germline V gene data show CDR1 as DFQATT and CDR2 as SNEGSKA (reference sequence). Here the CDR3 DNA reads TGCAGTGCTAGACAGGGGGCGGACACTGAAGCTTTCTTT. Amino acids: CSARQGADTEAFF.

About this clonotype: The junction and the germline gene differ at one end; a read error may be behind it. The CDR3 DNA sequence: TGTGTCAGCAGCTCGCGGGACCTCAGTCGGGGCTACACCTTC. Translated, it gives CVSSSRDLSRGYTF. V is TRBV7-9 and J is TRBJ1-2; tentative D call: TRBD1 (5 bases). The CDR3 extends over 14 amino acids. Germline V gene lookup returns CDR1 SEHNR and CDR2 FQNEAQ (reference sequence).

With respect to this clonotype: A read error may explain this, as a much larger clone is one base away. The chain employs TRBV7-9 and TRBJ2-3; the D gene is possibly TRBD2 (6 bases). The germline gives CDR1 SEHNR, CDR2 FQNEAQ (reference sequence). Between the trimmed V and J ends, which lost 4 bases and 4 bases, there was a span of 15 bases. CDR3 length equals 15 residues. In nucleotides, the CDR3 is TGTGCCAGCAGCTCTAGACTAGAAAGCTCAGATACGCAGTATTTT. This encodes CASSSRLESSDTQYF.

This clonotype was found a few times. The gene calls are TRBV6-1 and TRBJ2-1; 13 positions agree with TRBD2. With 6 bases clipped from V and 6 bases from J, the junction kept 8 bases outside the gene matches. From germline, CDR1 is MNHNS and CDR2 SASEGT. The CDR3 runs 16 residues. The CDR3 reads CASRRPGLAGFNEQFF. DNA of the CDR3: TGTGCCAGCAGAAGGCCGGGACTAGCGGGGTTCAATGAGCAGTTCTTC.

The CDR3, as DNA: TGTGCCAGCAGTCCCATTAGGGCAGATTGGGTCAATGAGCAGTTCTTC. Its translation is CASSPIRADWVNEQFF. This chain connects TRBV27 to TRBJ2-1; D not certain. V was pared by 5 bases and J by 6 bases, with 20 bases between. The CDR3 extends over 16 amino acids. The V gene's germline CDR1 is MNHEY and CDR2 SMNVEV (reference sequence).